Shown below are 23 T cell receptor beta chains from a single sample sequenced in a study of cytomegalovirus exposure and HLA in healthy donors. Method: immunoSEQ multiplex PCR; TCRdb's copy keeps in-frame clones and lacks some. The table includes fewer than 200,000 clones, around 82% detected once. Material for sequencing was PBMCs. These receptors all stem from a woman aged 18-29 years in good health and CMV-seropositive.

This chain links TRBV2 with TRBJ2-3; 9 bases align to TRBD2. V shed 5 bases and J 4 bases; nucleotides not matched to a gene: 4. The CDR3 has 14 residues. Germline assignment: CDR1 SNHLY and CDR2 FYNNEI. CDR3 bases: TGTGCCAGCAGTCCGGGACTAGCAGCAGATACGCAGTATTTT. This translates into CASSPGLAADTQYF.

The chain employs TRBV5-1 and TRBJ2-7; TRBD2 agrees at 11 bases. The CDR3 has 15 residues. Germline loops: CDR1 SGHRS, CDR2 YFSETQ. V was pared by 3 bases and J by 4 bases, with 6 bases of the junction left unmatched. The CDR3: CASSSGTSGLYEQYF. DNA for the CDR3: TGCGCCAGCAGCTCAGGGACTAGCGGATTATACGAGCAGTACTTC.

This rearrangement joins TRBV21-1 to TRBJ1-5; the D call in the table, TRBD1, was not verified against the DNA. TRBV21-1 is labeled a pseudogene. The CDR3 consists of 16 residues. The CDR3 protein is CASIQSQGSSNQPQHF. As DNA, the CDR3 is TGTGCCAGCATCCAGAGTCAGGGTTCAAGCAATCAGCCCCAGCATTTT.

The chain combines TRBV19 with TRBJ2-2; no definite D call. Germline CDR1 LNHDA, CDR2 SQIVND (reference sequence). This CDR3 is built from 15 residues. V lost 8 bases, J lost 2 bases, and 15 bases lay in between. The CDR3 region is CASDDPRHNTGELFF. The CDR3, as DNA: TGTGCCAGTGACGACCCCCGACATAACACCGGGGAGCTGTTTTTT.

The chain's CDR3 is CASSIRLLNTEAFF. In DNA form, the CDR3 reads TGTGCCAGTAGTATCAGACTTCTAAACACTGAAGCTTTCTTT. The chain combines TRBV19 with TRBJ1-1; D unclear. The germline gives CDR1 LNHDA, CDR2 SQIVND (reference sequence). The ends were cut back, 3 bases at V and 2 bases at J, with 10 bases in the middle. The length of the CDR3 is 14 residues.

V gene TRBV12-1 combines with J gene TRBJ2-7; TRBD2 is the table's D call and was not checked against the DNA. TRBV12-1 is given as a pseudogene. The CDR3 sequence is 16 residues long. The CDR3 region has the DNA TGTGCCAGCAGCCCCCGGGGGGGAAAAAAGCGGGACGAGCAGTACTTC. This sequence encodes CASSPRGGKKRDEQYF.

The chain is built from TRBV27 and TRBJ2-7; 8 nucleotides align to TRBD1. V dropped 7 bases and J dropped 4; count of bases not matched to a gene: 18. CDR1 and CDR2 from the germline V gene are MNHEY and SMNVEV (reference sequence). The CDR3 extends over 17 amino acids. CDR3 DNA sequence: TGTGCCAGCACCCCTGCTGCGGTGGGACAGGTCATTTACGAGCAGTACTTC. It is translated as CASTPAAVGQVIYEQYF.

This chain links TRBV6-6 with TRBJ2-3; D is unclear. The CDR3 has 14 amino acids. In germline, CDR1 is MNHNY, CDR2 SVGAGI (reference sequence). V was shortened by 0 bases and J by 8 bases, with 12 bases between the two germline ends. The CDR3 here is CASSYSIELGTQYF. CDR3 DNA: TGTGCCAGCAGTTACTCGATCGAGCTCGGTACGCAGTATTTT.

CDR3 sequence: CASSLYSSSETQYF. DNA for the CDR3: TGTGCCAGCAGCTTGTACTCGTCATCGGAGACCCAGTACTTC. The chain combines TRBV5-5 with TRBJ2-5; D remains ambiguous. The germline V gene encodes CDR1 SGHKS and CDR2 YYEKEE (reference sequence). This CDR3 is 14 amino acids long. V was trimmed by 1 base and J by 5 bases, leaving 12 bases between them.

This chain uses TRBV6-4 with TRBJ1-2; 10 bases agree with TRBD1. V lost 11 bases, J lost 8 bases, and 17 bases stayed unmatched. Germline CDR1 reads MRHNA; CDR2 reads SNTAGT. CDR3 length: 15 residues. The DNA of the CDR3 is TGTGCCGGAGTGGGTATGGACAGGGGGTTTAGGGGCTACACCTTC. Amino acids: CAGVGMDRGFRGYTF.

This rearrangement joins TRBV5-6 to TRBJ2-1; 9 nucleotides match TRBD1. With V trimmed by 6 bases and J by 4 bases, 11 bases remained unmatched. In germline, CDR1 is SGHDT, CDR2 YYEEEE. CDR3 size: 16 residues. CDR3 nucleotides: TGTGCCAGCATCCCGGGACAGGGAGCCCCATACAATGAGCAGTTCTTC. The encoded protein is CASIPGQGAPYNEQFF.

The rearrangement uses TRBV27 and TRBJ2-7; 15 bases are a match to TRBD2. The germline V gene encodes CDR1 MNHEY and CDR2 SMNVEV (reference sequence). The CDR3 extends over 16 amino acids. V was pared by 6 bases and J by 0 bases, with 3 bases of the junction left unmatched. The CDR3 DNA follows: TGTGCCAGCAGCGGACTAGCGGGGGGGAGCTCCTACGAGCAGTACTTC. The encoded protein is CASSGLAGGSSYEQYF.

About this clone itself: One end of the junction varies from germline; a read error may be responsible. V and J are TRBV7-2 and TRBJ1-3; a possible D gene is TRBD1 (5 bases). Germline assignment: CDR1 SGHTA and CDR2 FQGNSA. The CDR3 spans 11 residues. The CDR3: CASSLATAPIF. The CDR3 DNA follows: TGTGCCAGCAGCCTTGCGACAGCCCCGATTTTT.

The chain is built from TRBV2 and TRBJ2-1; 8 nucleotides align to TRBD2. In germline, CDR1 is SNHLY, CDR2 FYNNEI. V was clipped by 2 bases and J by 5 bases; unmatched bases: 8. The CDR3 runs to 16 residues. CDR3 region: CASSELVAGNDNEQFF. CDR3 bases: TGTGCCAGCAGTGAACTCGTAGCGGGGAACGACAATGAGCAGTTCTTC.

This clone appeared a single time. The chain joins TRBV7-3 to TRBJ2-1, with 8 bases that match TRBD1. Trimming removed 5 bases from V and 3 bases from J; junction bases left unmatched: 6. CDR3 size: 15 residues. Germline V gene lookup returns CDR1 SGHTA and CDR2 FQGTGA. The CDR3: CASSTRQGRYNEQFF. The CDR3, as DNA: TGTGCCAGCAGCACTAGACAGGGGCGCTACAATGAGCAGTTCTTC. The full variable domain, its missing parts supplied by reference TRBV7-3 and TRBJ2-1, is GAGVSQTPSNKVTEKGKYVELRCDPISGHTALYWYRQSLGQGPEFLIYFQGTGAADDSGLPNDRFFAVRPEGSVSTLKIQRTERGDSAVYLCASSTRQGRYNEQFFGPGTRLTVL.

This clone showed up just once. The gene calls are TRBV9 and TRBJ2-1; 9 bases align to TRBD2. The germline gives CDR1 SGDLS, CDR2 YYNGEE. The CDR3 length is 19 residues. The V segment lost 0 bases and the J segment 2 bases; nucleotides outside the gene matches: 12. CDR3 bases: TGTGCCAGCAGCGTAGACCCGGAGGCTGGCGGGGGGGCCTACAATGAGCAGTTCTTC. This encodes CASSVDPEAGGGAYNEQFF.

CDR3 in amino acids: CASREPGQGRLMIGGFRYEQYF. The CDR3 DNA is TGCGCCAGCAGGGAACCGGGACAGGGAAGGTTAATGATCGGAGGTTTTCGGTACGAGCAGTACTTC. The chain carries TRBV10-1 and TRBJ2-7; TRBD1 agrees at 9 bases. J was trimmed by 4 bases and V by 6 bases; bases with no gene match: 31. From germline, CDR1 is WNHNN and CDR2 SYGVQD (reference sequence). The CDR3 is made up of 22 amino acids.

The CDR3, as DNA: TGTGCCAGCAGCCAAGTGGGCAACTACAATGAGCAGTTCTTC. This gives the protein CASSQVGNYNEQFF. This chain connects TRBV4-2 to TRBJ2-1; D uncertain. There are 14 residues in the CDR3. The V gene lost 1 base and the J gene lost 3 bases, with 7 bases spanning the gap. CDR1 and CDR2 from the germline V gene are LGHNA and YNFKEQ.

DNA of the CDR3: TGTGCCAGCAGTTACTCGGGGCCGGGCGGGAACGAGCAGTACTTC. This sequence encodes CASSYSGPGGNEQYF. V and J are TRBV6-6 and TRBJ2-7; possibly TRBD2 for D (6 bases). Germline CDR1 is MNHNY and CDR2 is SVGAGI (reference sequence). Trimming stripped 0 bases from V and 5 bases from J, with 14 bases between. This CDR3 contains 15 residues.

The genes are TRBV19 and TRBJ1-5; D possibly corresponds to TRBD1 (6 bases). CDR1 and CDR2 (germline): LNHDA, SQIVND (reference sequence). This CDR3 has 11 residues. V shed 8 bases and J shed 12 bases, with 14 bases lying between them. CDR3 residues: CASDDRFVQHF. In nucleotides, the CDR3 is TGTGCCAGTGACGACAGGTTTGTCCAGCATTTT. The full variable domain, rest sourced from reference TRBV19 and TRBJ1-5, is DGGITQSPKYLFRKEGQNVTLSCEQNLNHDAMYWYRQDPGQGLRLIYYSQIVNDFQKGDIAEGYSVSREKKESFPLTVTSAQKNPTAFYLCASDDRFVQHFGDGTRLSIL.

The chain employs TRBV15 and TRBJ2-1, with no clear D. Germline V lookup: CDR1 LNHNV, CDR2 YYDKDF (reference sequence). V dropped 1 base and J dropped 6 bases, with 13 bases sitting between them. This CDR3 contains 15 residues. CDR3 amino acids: CATSRGQTQSNEQFF. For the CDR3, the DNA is TGTGCCACCAGCAGAGGGCAAACGCAGTCCAATGAGCAGTTCTTC. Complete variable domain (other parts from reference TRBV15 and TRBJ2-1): DAMVIQNPRYQVTQFGKPVTLSCSQTLNHNVMYWYQQKSSQAPKLLFHYYDKDFNNEADTPDNFQSRRPNTSFCFLDIRSPGLGDTAMYLCATSRGQTQSNEQFFGPGTRLTVL.

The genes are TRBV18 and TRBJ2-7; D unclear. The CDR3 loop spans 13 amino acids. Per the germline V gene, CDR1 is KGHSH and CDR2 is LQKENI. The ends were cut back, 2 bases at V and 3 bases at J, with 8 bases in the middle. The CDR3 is CASSPGVRYEQYF. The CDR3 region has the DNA TGTGCCAGCTCACCAGGAGTCCGCTACGAGCAGTACTTC.

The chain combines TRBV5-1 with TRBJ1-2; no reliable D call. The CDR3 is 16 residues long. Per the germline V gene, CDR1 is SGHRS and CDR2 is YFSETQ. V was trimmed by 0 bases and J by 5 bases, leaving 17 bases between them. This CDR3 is CASSLGEGGGIYGYTF. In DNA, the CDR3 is TGCGCCAGCAGCTTGGGAGAGGGCGGTGGGATTTATGGCTACACCTTC.